The 32 T cell receptor beta chains reported below all come from one sample, sequenced in a study of CD4+ T cells in melanoma. Clones were sequenced by immunoSEQ multiplex PCR, and TCRdb holds only the in-frame ones, with some missing. The sample yields 7,200 or so clones, around 60% seen once. The sequencing input was cells from a culture (not recorded whether cultured in vitro). These receptors all stem from a human donor with melanoma.

By frequency in the sample, this clone is medium-sized. Other DNA sequences from this sample encode an identical CDR3 as well. J is TRBJ2-7 and V is TRBV11-2; the D call may be TRBD1 or TRBD2 (5 bases each). Trimming stripped 1 base from V and 6 bases from J, with 7 bases between. The CDR3 spans 12 residues. The germline V gene has CDR1 SGHAT and CDR2 FQNNGV. The DNA of the CDR3 is TGTGCCAGCAGCTTAGGTGGGGGCGAGCAGTACTTC. Translation: CASSLGGGEQYF.

This clone was picked up a small number of times. The chain uses TRBV7-9 and TRBJ1-3; no reliable D call. Germline V gene sequence: CDR1 SEHNR, CDR2 FQNEAQ (reference sequence). The CDR3 runs to 15 residues. Trimming removed 1 base at V and 2 bases at J, with 9 bases between. The CDR3: CASSLEVPAGNTIYF. DNA of the CDR3: TGTGCCAGCAGCTTAGAGGTGCCAGCTGGAAACACCATATATTTT.

The table lists this clone with a count of one. V gene TRBV10-2 combines with J gene TRBJ1-2; 9 bases fit TRBD1. V was pared by 0 bases and J by 4 bases, with 6 bases of the junction left unmatched. Germline CDR1 reads WSHSY; CDR2 reads SAAADI. The length of the CDR3 is 16 residues. The CDR3 loop reads CASSESKQGAGYGYTF. DNA of the CDR3: TGCGCCAGCAGTGAGTCGAAACAGGGGGCTGGCTATGGCTACACCTTC.

The chain joins TRBV30 to TRBJ2-7; 11 bases are a match to TRBD1. The length of the CDR3 is 13 residues. The V gene end was trimmed by 4 bases and the J gene end by 9 bases; junction bases not matched to a gene: 8. Germline CDR1 GTSNPN, CDR2 SVGIG (reference sequence). The CDR3 DNA sequence: TGTGCCTGGACAGGACAGGGGGCGCCAGGGCAGTACTTC. Protein sequence: CAWTGQGAPGQYF.

The chain employs TRBV27 and TRBJ2-1; D gene ambiguous. This CDR3 spans 13 amino acids. V was clipped by 5 bases and J by 8 bases, with 13 bases between them. The germline gives CDR1 MNHEY, CDR2 SMNVEV (reference sequence). The CDR3 reads CASSRREVDEQFF. CDR3 nucleotide sequence: TGTGCCAGCAGTAGGCGCGAGGTCGATGAGCAGTTCTTC.

As DNA, the CDR3 is TGTGCCAGTAGTATCGAGGGCGGACGTGGAAACACCATATATTTT. This sequence encodes CASSIEGGRGNTIYF. The chain combines TRBV19 with TRBJ1-3; D unresolved. V was pared by 3 bases and J by 3 bases, with 12 bases between. Germline V gene sequence: CDR1 LNHDA, CDR2 SQIVND (reference sequence). The CDR3 sequence is 15 residues long.

A few counts support this clone. The CDR3 region is CASSLTSGGLLEQFF. CDR3 nucleotide sequence: TGTGCCAGTAGTCTGACTAGCGGGGGCCTATTGGAGCAGTTCTTC. The rearrangement links TRBV19 to TRBJ2-1; 12 bases map to TRBD2. The trim removed 5 bases at V and 10 bases at J, leaving 9 bases unmatched. Germline V gene data show CDR1 as LNHDA and CDR2 as SQIVND (reference sequence). This CDR3 is 15 amino acids long.

This clone was found a few times. The chain employs TRBV4-3 and TRBJ2-7, with 8 nucleotides matching TRBD1. V shed 2 bases and J 0 bases; nucleotides not matched to a gene: 3. The CDR3 extends over 15 amino acids. Per germline, CDR1 LGHNA and CDR2 YSLEER. CDR3 sequence reads: CASSQQDRASYEQYF. CDR3 DNA sequence: TGCGCCAGCAGCCAACAGGACAGGGCCTCCTACGAGCAGTACTTC.

Within the sample, this clone is medium-sized. The chain carries TRBV4-2 and TRBJ1-5, with D unresolved. The germline CDR1 and CDR2 sequences are LGHNA and YNFKEQ. V was trimmed by 0 bases and J by 4 bases, leaving 10 bases between them. This CDR3 comprises 15 residues. CDR3 bases: TGTGCCAGCAGCCAAGATGGGCAGGCGAATCAGCCCCAGCATTTT. Protein sequence: CASSQDGQANQPQHF.

The chain couples TRBV14 to TRBJ1-1; 7 bases agree with TRBD1. Germline V gene lookup returns CDR1 SGHDN and CDR2 FVKESK. This CDR3 is built from 13 residues. The junction had 3 bases not matched to a gene; V was cut back by 4 bases and J by 4 bases. The CDR3 spells CASSLQGGTEAFF. In DNA, the CDR3 is TGTGCCAGCAGCCTTCAGGGGGGCACTGAAGCTTTCTTT.

This chain links TRBV19 with TRBJ1-5, with 10 nucleotides matching TRBD1. Germline loops: CDR1 LNHDA, CDR2 SQIVND (reference sequence). This CDR3 spans 17 amino acids. V was clipped by 3 bases and J by 4 bases; unmatched bases: 9. CDR3 sequence reads: CASSILEGGQGNQPQHF. The CDR3 nucleotides read TGTGCCAGTAGTATCTTGGAGGGGGGACAGGGGAATCAGCCCCAGCATTTT.

The gene calls are TRBV5-4 and TRBJ2-1; no reliable D call. The CDR3 is 13 residues long. V was shortened by 0 bases and J by 7 bases, with 8 bases between the two germline ends. CDR1 SGHNT and CDR2 YYREEE come from the germline V gene (reference sequence). CDR3 loop: CASSLVGVNEQFF. In DNA form, the CDR3 reads TGTGCCAGCAGCTTGGTTGGGGTGAATGAGCAGTTCTTC. Drawing the rest from reference TRBV5-4 and TRBJ2-1, the complete variable domain is ETGVTQSPTHLIKTRGQQVTLRCSSQSGHNTVSWYQQALGQGPQFIFQYYREEENGRGNFPPRFSGLQFPNYSSELNVNALELDDSALYLCASSLVGVNEQFFGPGTRLTVL.

The rearrangement uses TRBV30 and TRBJ2-3; weak D call: TRBD2 (6 bases). CDR1 is GTSNPN, CDR2 SVGIG, per germline (reference sequence). This CDR3 region has 15 residues. Trimming stripped 4 bases from V and 0 bases from J, with 14 bases between. CDR3: CAWMEEGTSTDTQYF. The CDR3 nucleotides are TGTGCCTGGATGGAGGAGGGAACTAGCACAGATACGCAGTATTTT.

This chain uses TRBV6-7 with TRBJ2-1, with unresolved D. TRBV6-7 is flagged as an ORF with uncertain function. Trimming shortened V by 7 bases and J by 9 bases, and 16 bases separated the two germline ends. CDR3 length: 13 amino acids. CDR3 loop: CASTKDPAREQFF. DNA of the CDR3: TGTGCCAGCACCAAAGATCCGGCACGTGAGCAGTTCTTC.

This clone is classed as medium-sized. The chain couples TRBV19 to TRBJ1-5, with D unresolved. The CDR3 contains 14 residues. Germline V CDR1 and CDR2: LNHDA, SQIVND (reference sequence). Trimming stripped 6 bases from V and 1 base from J, with 10 bases between. CDR3 protein: CASRSEGSNQPQHF. The CDR3 nucleotides read TGTGCCAGTAGATCAGAGGGAAGCAATCAGCCCCAGCATTTT.

This clone was found once. The chain is built from TRBV19 and TRBJ2-5; 8 nucleotides line up with TRBD1. The germline CDR1 and CDR2 sequences are LNHDA and SQIVND (reference sequence). This CDR3 spans 11 amino acids. The V segment lost 9 bases and the J segment 5 bases; nucleotides outside the gene matches: 2. The CDR3 DNA is TGTGCCAGCCGACAGGGGGAGACCCAGTACTTC. Translation gives CASRQGETQYF. The entire variable domain, with the rest obtained from reference TRBV19 and TRBJ2-5, is as follows: DGGITQSPKYLFRKEGQNVTLSCEQNLNHDAMYWYRQDPGQGLRLIYYSQIVNDFQKGDIAEGYSVSREKKESFPLTVTSAQKNPTAFYLCASRQGETQYFGPGTRLLVL.

The gene calls are TRBV28 and TRBJ1-2; D ambiguous. Trimming took off 5 bases at V and 4 bases at J, with 8 bases between the two ends. The CDR3 totals 12 residues. CDR1 and CDR2 (germline): MDHEN, SYDVKM. The CDR3 DNA sequence: TGTGCCAGCAGTCCGCCCCTCTATGGCTACACCTTC. It is translated as CASSPPLYGYTF.

This sequence joins TRBV11-2 and TRBJ1-4; unclear D gene. V gave up 2 bases and J gave up 5 bases, with 6 bases separating them. The CDR3 runs to 13 residues. Germline V gives CDR1 SGHAT, CDR2 FQNNGV. CDR3 in DNA: TGTGCCAGCAGCTTAACACTAAATGAAAAACTGTTTTTT. Translated, it gives CASSLTLNEKLFF. The full variable domain, with the rest looked up from reference TRBV11-2 and TRBJ1-4, is EAGVAQSPRYKIIEKRQSVAFWCNPISGHATLYWYQQILGQGPKLLIQFQNNGVVDDSQLPKDRFSAERLKGVDSTLKIQPAKLEDSAVYLCASSLTLNEKLFFGSGTQLSVL.

The chain joins TRBV7-2 to TRBJ2-7; D gene uncertain. From germline, CDR1 is SGHTA and CDR2 FQGNSA. Trimming took 0 bases from V and 1 from J, leaving 10 bases between them. This CDR3 region has 15 residues. CDR3 coding DNA: TGTGCCAGCAGCTTAGCGGTAGCCCTATCCTACGAGCAGTACTTC. Translation: CASSLAVALSYEQYF.

The V and J genes are TRBV10-3 and TRBJ1-2; D remains unclear. With 3 bases removed from V and 1 base from J, the gap between germline ends came to 6 bases. The CDR3 runs 13 residues. Germline CDR1 ENHRY, CDR2 SYGVKD. CDR3 DNA: TGTGCCATCAGTGAATCGGATAACTATGGCTACACCTTC. This encodes CAISESDNYGYTF.

The gene calls are TRBV5-8 and TRBJ1-4; D possibly corresponds to TRBD1 (6 bases). Between the trimmed V and J ends, which lost 6 bases and 3 bases, there was a span of 12 bases. The CDR3 totals 14 residues. CDR1 and CDR2 from the germline V gene are SGHTS and YDEGEE. The CDR3 DNA reads TGTGCCAGCATCCGATCAGGGGCTAATGAAAAACTGTTTTTT. Translating gives CASIRSGANEKLFF.

This clone was recorded only once. The chain links TRBV5-6 to TRBJ1-3, with 8 bases that match TRBD1. Germline-derived CDR1 and CDR2 are SGHDT and YYEEEE. The CDR3 extends over 18 amino acids. The V gene end was trimmed by 3 bases and the J gene end by 0 bases; junction bases not matched to a gene: 11. CDR3 coding DNA: TGTGCCAGCAGCTCGGGCCCGGACAGGGTTATCTCTGGAAACACCATATATTTT. This sequence encodes CASSSGPDRVISGNTIYF.

The chain links TRBV30 to TRBJ2-2; no clear D. The CDR3 spans 11 residues. Trimming pared 4 bases from V and 2 bases from J, leaving 2 bases between. CDR1 is GTSNPN, CDR2 SVGIG, per germline (reference sequence). CDR3 bases: TGTGCCTGGACCAACACCGGGGAGCTGTTTTTT. Its protein product is CAWTNTGELFF.

The gene calls are TRBV27 and TRBJ2-3; 9 nucleotides agree with TRBD1. CDR1 MNHEY and CDR2 SMNVEV come from the germline V gene (reference sequence). This CDR3 is built from 13 residues. V was pared by 7 bases and J by 8 bases, with 7 bases of the junction left unmatched. The CDR3 sequence: CASKTGGIGTQYF. The CDR3 DNA reads TGTGCCAGCAAAACAGGGGGCATCGGTACGCAGTATTTT.

Judged by abundance, this clone is medium-sized. The rearrangement links TRBV14 to TRBJ2-7; tentatively, D is TRBD1 (6 bases). The CDR3 spans 14 residues. Trimming shortened V by 4 bases and J by 5 bases, and 15 bases separated the two germline ends. Per germline, CDR1 SGHDN and CDR2 FVKESK. The CDR3 loop reads CASSLYRDGDEQYF. The CDR3 coding sequence is TGTGCCAGCAGCCTATACAGGGATGGCGACGAGCAGTACTTC.

This clone was seen more than once but under ten times. This chain uses TRBV2 with TRBJ2-7; 10 positions match TRBD1. The CDR3 consists of 13 residues. CDR1 and CDR2 from the germline V gene are SNHLY and FYNNEI. The trim removed 6 bases at V and 6 bases at J, leaving 5 bases unmatched. As DNA, the CDR3 is TGTGCCAGCAGCGGACAGGGGGTAGGCGAGCAGTACTTC. This codes for CASSGQGVGEQYF.

The V and J genes are TRBV5-4 and TRBJ2-2, with 9 bases aligning to TRBD1. The CDR3 loop spans 15 amino acids. After removal of 0 bases from V and 7 bases from J, the junction contained 4 bases not matched to a gene. The germline CDR1 and CDR2 sequences are SGHNT and YYREEE (reference sequence). The CDR3 nucleotides are TGTGCCAGCAGCTTGGGGGGGACAGGGTTCGGGGAGCTGTTTTTT. Translation gives CASSLGGTGFGELFF.

The CDR3 loop reads CASSLYPDYEQYF. The CDR3 DNA is TGTGCCAGCAGCTTATACCCTGACTACGAGCAGTACTTC. The rearrangement uses TRBV7-2 and TRBJ2-7; D ambiguous. CDR1 SGHTA and CDR2 FQGNSA come from the germline V gene. The CDR3 is 13 amino acids. Trimming removed 2 bases from V and 3 bases from J, with 8 bases in between.

The rearrangement links TRBV11-2 to TRBJ1-5; tentatively, D is TRBD1 (6 bases). V lost 1 base to trimming and J lost 0 bases, with 13 bases between them. The V gene's germline CDR1 is SGHAT and CDR2 FQNNGV. The CDR3 is made up of 17 amino acids. CDR3 in DNA: TGTGCCAGCAGCTTAGGGAGGGGGGGAGGTAGCAATCAGCCCCAGCATTTT. Protein product: CASSLGRGGGSNQPQHF.

V usage is TRBV9 and J usage is TRBJ2-7, with TRBD1 as a possible D gene (7 bases). The V and J ends lost 0 bases and 6 bases respectively, with 13 bases between them. The CDR3 spans 14 residues. Germline V gene data show CDR1 as SGDLS and CDR2 as YYNGEE. CDR3 sequence reads: CASSVAYRGGEQYF. CDR3 nucleotide sequence: TGTGCCAGCAGCGTAGCGTACAGGGGAGGCGAGCAGTACTTC.

The V gene is TRBV30, the J gene TRBJ2-3, with 8 positions matching TRBD1. CDR1 and CDR2 (germline): GTSNPN, SVGIG (reference sequence). The length of the CDR3 is 13 residues. With V trimmed by 2 bases and J by 4 bases, 2 bases remained unmatched. The CDR3 nucleotides read TGTGCCTGGAGTTCGGACAGGGCAGATACGCAGTATTTT. Protein: CAWSSDRADTQYF.

CDR3: CASSLGREGYTF. The CDR3 bases are TGTGCCAGCAGCTTAGGCAGGGAAGGCTACACCTTC. This chain links TRBV7-9 with TRBJ1-2; tentatively, D is TRBD1 (5 bases). V dropped 1 base and J dropped 8 bases, with 8 bases sitting between them. There are 12 residues in the CDR3. In germline, CDR1 is SEHNR, CDR2 FQNEAQ (reference sequence).